The next 17 T cell receptor beta chains were all read from a single sample in a study of blood T cell repertoires in COVID-19 (dated by TCRdb to the early 2020s). The protocol used for the library was the immunoSEQ multiplex PCR assay. Drawn from immuneACCESS, this table holds only the in-frame rearrangements with V and J called that TCRdb kept. Clones are partly lost; checked studies trace under half to an unresolved V gene and leave the rest unexplained. The sample includes roughly 100,000 clones, with roughly 92% observed a single time. The ten largest clones represent under 2% of the sample. Sequencing was done on a sample of peripheral blood. The receptors were gathered from a woman aged 45-60 years with COVID-19, enrolled during active disease.

This rearrangement joins TRBV19 to TRBJ2-3; D not resolved. V lost 1 base, J lost 3 bases, and 11 bases lay in between. Germline V CDR1 and CDR2: LNHDA, SQIVND (reference sequence). The CDR3 consists of 15 residues. The CDR3 nucleotides are TGTGCCAGTAGTATAGGAGTTTACGAGACAGATACGCAGTATTTT. Its translation: CASSIGVYETDTQYF.

The chain carries TRBV3-1 (or the pseudogene TRBV3-2) and TRBJ2-2, with a weak D call TRBD2 (7 bases). Germline V gives CDR1 LGHDT, CDR2 YNNKEL (reference sequence). There are 16 residues in the CDR3. V shed 0 bases and J shed 4 bases, with 12 bases lying between them. CDR3 nucleotides: TGTGCCAGCAGCCAAGAGGGGGGGCGAGGCACCGGGGAGCTGTTTTTT. Translating it yields CASSQEGGRGTGELFF.

This clone was seen a single time. This chain uses TRBV3-1 (or the pseudogene TRBV3-2) with TRBJ2-2, with 12 bases lining up with TRBD2. After removal of 5 bases from V and 2 bases from J, the junction contained 9 bases not matched to a gene. From germline, CDR1 is LGHDT and CDR2 YNNKEL (reference sequence). The CDR3 contains 18 residues. Written as DNA, the CDR3 is TGTGCCAGCAGCTCAAGACTAGCGGGGGTACTCAACACCGGGGAGCTGTTTTTT. Its translation is CASSSRLAGVLNTGELFF.

The J gene is TRBJ1-2, the V gene TRBV7-2; D remains unclear. Trimming left V 9 bases short and J 3 bases short, with 14 bases between. The germline V gene has CDR1 SGHTA and CDR2 FQGNSA. This CDR3 contains 13 residues. This CDR3 reads CARTRRRDYGYTF. The DNA of the CDR3 is TGTGCCAGGACGAGGAGGAGAGACTATGGCTACACCTTC. The full variable domain, its missing parts supplied by reference TRBV7-2 and TRBJ1-2, is GAGVSQSPSNKVTEKGKDVELRCDPISGHTALYWYRQSLGQGLEFLIYFQGNSAPDKSGLPSDRFSAERTGGSVSTLTIQRTQQEDSAVYLCARTRRRDYGYTFGSGTRLTVV.

The chain links TRBV2 to TRBJ1-5, with a possible D match to TRBD1 (5 bases). The CDR3 length is 14 residues. The germline V and J ends were trimmed by 0 bases and 2 bases, with 5 bases remaining between them. In germline, CDR1 is SNHLY, CDR2 FYNNEI. The DNA for the CDR3 is TGTGCCAGCAGTGAAGCAGGGGGCAATCAGCCCCAGCATTTT. It yields the protein CASSEAGGNQPQHF.

This chain joins TRBV5-1 and TRBJ2-2; 9 bases line up with TRBD1. J gave up 4 bases and V 2 bases, and 3 bases lay outside the gene matches. There are 15 residues in the CDR3. CDR1 is SGHRS and CDR2 is YFSETQ in the germline V gene. The CDR3 reads CASSFRTGVTGELFF. In nucleotides, the CDR3 is TGCGCCAGCAGCTTTAGGACAGGGGTCACCGGGGAGCTGTTTTTT.

The V gene is TRBV6-5, the J gene TRBJ1-6, with a tentative D call TRBD1 (6 bases). CDR1 is MNHEY, CDR2 SVGAGI, per germline. The CDR3 contains 14 residues. V lost 6 bases to trimming and J lost 6 bases, with 12 bases between them. The CDR3 region is CASRATGLNSPLHF. The DNA for the CDR3 is TGTGCCAGCAGGGCGACAGGCCTTAATTCACCCCTCCACTTT.

The chain links TRBV27 to TRBJ1-1, with D perhaps matching TRBD1 (5 bases). The CDR3 consists of 13 residues. The V and J ends lost 3 bases and 4 bases respectively, with 9 bases between them. Germline CDR1 and CDR2: MNHEY and SMNVEV (reference sequence). The CDR3 loop reads CASSFQDSTEAFF. As DNA, the CDR3 is TGTGCCAGCAGTTTCCAAGACAGCACTGAAGCTTTCTTT.

DNA of the CDR3: TGTGCCAGCAGCGAGACGGGACAGGGAGGAACTGAAGCTTTCTTT. It specifies CASSETGQGGTEAFF. The chain links TRBV9 to TRBJ1-1, with TRBD1 matching 9 bases. After removal of 3 bases from V and 5 bases from J, the junction contained 8 bases not matched to a gene. This CDR3 region has 15 residues. The germline V gene encodes CDR1 SGDLS and CDR2 YYNGEE.

The chain joins TRBV12-3 or TRBV12-4 to TRBJ1-2; perhaps TRBD1 as D (6 bases). Trimming took 5 bases from V and 7 from J, leaving 11 bases between them. This CDR3 comprises 12 residues. The CDR3 sequence: CASSRGYSGYTF. Here the CDR3 DNA reads TGTGCCAGCAGTAGGGGGTACTCTGGCTACACCTTC.

The rearrangement uses TRBV6-6 and TRBJ1-2; 9 bases are a match to TRBD1. The CDR3 spans 14 residues. CDR1 MNHNY and CDR2 SVGAGI come from the germline V gene (reference sequence). Losses at the gene ends were 5 bases for V and 4 bases for J; bases not matched to a gene: 5. CDR3 in amino acids: CASSLDRGTYGYTF. In DNA, the CDR3 is TGTGCCAGCAGTCTGGACAGGGGAACCTATGGCTACACCTTC.

The rearrangement uses TRBV28 and TRBJ1-1, with a tentative D call TRBD1 (5 bases). CDR3 length equals 15 residues. CDR1 MDHEN and CDR2 SYDVKM come from the germline V gene. The ends were cut back, 5 bases at V and 5 bases at J, with 18 bases in the middle. The CDR3 nucleotides read TGTGCCAGCAGTAAAACAGGTCGACCCCGGACTGAAGCTTTCTTT. This encodes CASSKTGRPRTEAFF.

The rearrangement uses TRBV12-3 or TRBV12-4 and TRBJ2-1; D not certain. Trimming left V 3 bases short and J 6 bases short, with 3 bases between. The CDR3 is 11 residues long. For the CDR3, the DNA is TGTGCCAGCAGTTTCTCCAATGAGCAGTTCTTC. Its protein is CASSFSNEQFF.

The chain carries TRBV5-1 and TRBJ2-1; 10 nucleotides match TRBD2. The CDR3 covers 15 residues. Per the germline V gene, CDR1 is SGHRS and CDR2 is YFSETQ. V lost 5 bases to trimming and J lost 6 bases; unmatched junction nucleotides: 8. The CDR3 protein is CASRLSGGAANEQFF. In DNA form, the CDR3 reads TGCGCCAGCAGACTAAGCGGGGGGGCCGCCAATGAGCAGTTCTTC.

A few counts support this clone. This sequence joins TRBV7-2 and TRBJ1-1; weak D call: TRBD1 (6 bases). With 3 bases removed from V and 2 bases from J, the gap between germline ends came to 13 bases. Germline V lookup: CDR1 SGHTA, CDR2 FQGNSA. The CDR3 runs to 15 residues. CDR3 bases: TGTGCCAGCAGCTTTTCGACAGGATCTAACACTGAAGCTTTCTTT. Its protein is CASSFSTGSNTEAFF.

This chain connects TRBV29-1 to TRBJ2-7; D might be TRBD1 (5 bases). Germline CDR1 reads SQVTM; CDR2 reads ANQGSEA. This CDR3 spans 13 amino acids. Trimming took off 1 base at V and 4 bases at J, with 11 bases between the two ends. The CDR3 DNA reads TGCAGCGTTGAAGGACCGACAGATTACGAGCAGTACTTC. Its protein is CSVEGPTDYEQYF.

The gene calls are TRBV4-3 and TRBJ1-6; a possible D gene is TRBD1 (5 bases). Trimming shortened V by 0 bases and J by 0 bases, and 6 bases separated the two germline ends. CDR3 length equals 16 residues. CDR1 and CDR2 (germline): LGHNA, YSLEER. DNA of the CDR3: TGCGCCAGCAGCCAAGAGGGGGGCTCCTATAATTCACCCCTCCACTTT. This encodes CASSQEGGSYNSPLHF.